The 18 T cell receptor beta chains below were found in one sample sequenced in a study of cytomegalovirus exposure and HLA in healthy donors. The PCR was carried out with 60 Vbeta primers and 13 Jbeta primers. Using immunoSEQ multiplex PCR, the repertoire was profiled, and TCRdb retains in-frame clones only, with some absent. The repertoire holds over 140,000 clones, with 82% as singletons. The sample taken for sequencing was PBMCs. These receptors all stem from a man aged 25 to 40 in good health and CMV-seropositive.

The V and J genes are TRBV10-3 and TRBJ2-3; 10 bases line up with TRBD2. Looked up from germline, CDR1 is ENHRY and CDR2 is SYGVKD. J lost 5 bases, V lost 0 bases, and 8 bases had no gene match. The CDR3 sequence is 17 residues long. The CDR3 loop is CAISESKGLAEGDTQYF. The CDR3 nucleotides are TGTGCCATCAGTGAGTCAAAAGGACTAGCGGAGGGAGATACGCAGTATTTT.

The CDR3 region is CASSRERGNYEQYF. DNA of the CDR3: TGTGCCAGCAGCCGTGAGCGGGGGAACTACGAGCAGTACTTC. The chain combines TRBV5-4 with TRBJ2-7; 8 nucleotides align to TRBD2. This CDR3 is 14 amino acids long. CDR1 is SGHNT, CDR2 YYREEE, per germline (reference sequence). The V and J ends lost 4 bases and 3 bases, in that order; junction bases with no gene match: 6.

The chain couples TRBV7-6 to TRBJ2-7, with TRBD2 matching over 8 bases. From germline, CDR1 is SGHVS and CDR2 FNYEAQ. The CDR3 sequence is 15 residues long. The ends lost 2 bases at V and 7 bases at J; junction bases unmatched: 10. CDR3 nucleotides: TGTGCCAGCAGCTTATCGATACTAGCGGTAGGTGAGCAGTACTTC. Encoded protein: CASSLSILAVGEQYF.

The chain couples TRBV2 to TRBJ2-1; TRBD2 matches at 7 bases. The CDR3 has 15 amino acids. In germline, CDR1 is SNHLY, CDR2 FYNNEI. With 3 bases clipped from V and 6 bases from J, the junction kept 8 bases outside the gene matches. Written as DNA, the CDR3 is TGTGCCAGCAGTGAGGGCGGGAGTGGTGTCAATGAGCAGTTCTTC. It encodes CASSEGGSGVNEQFF. The full variable domain, completed using reference TRBV2 and TRBJ2-1, is EPEVTQTPSHQVTQMGQEVILRCVPISNHLYFYWYRQILGQKVEFLVSFYNNEISEKSEIFDDQFSVERPDGSNFTLKIRSTKLEDSAMYFCASSEGGSGVNEQFFGPGTRLTVL.

This chain connects TRBV6-1 to TRBJ1-1; 9 positions agree with TRBD1. The germline gives CDR1 MNHNS, CDR2 SASEGT. V shed 5 bases and J 4 bases; nucleotides not matched to a gene: 8. There are 15 residues in the CDR3. The CDR3 loop reads CASSKTQGARTEAFF. Here the CDR3 DNA reads TGTGCCAGCAGTAAAACACAGGGGGCGCGCACTGAAGCTTTCTTT.

This clone came up a few times. The chain joins TRBV6-5 to TRBJ1-4; 9 bases fit TRBD1. The germline V gene has CDR1 MNHEY and CDR2 SVGAGI. The CDR3 length is 15 residues. V was pared by 6 bases and J by 8 bases, with 10 bases of the junction left unmatched. CDR3 coding DNA: TGTGCCAGCAGCTACACCGGGACAGGGCTCGAAAAACTGTTTTTT. This codes for CASSYTGTGLEKLFF.

This clone was counted only a few times. In DNA form, the CDR3 reads TGTGCCAGCAGCTTGCTGGGCGAGATCGAGGAGCAGTACTTC. Its translation is CASSLLGEIEEQYF. V and J are TRBV5-6 and TRBJ2-7; the D is unclear. V shed 1 base and J shed 7 bases, with 15 bases lying between them. Germline V gene data show CDR1 as SGHDT and CDR2 as YYEEEE. CDR3 length: 14 residues.

The gene calls are TRBV30 and TRBJ2-6; no firm D call. CDR3 length: 15 amino acids. Trimming removed 0 bases at V and 2 bases at J, with 8 bases between. Germline CDR1 and CDR2: GTSNPN and SVGIG (reference sequence). CDR3 sequence: CAWSVPRTGANVLTF. CDR3 in DNA: TGTGCCTGGAGTGTACCGAGGACTGGGGCCAACGTCCTGACTTTC.

In this sample, this clone turned up once. The V and J genes are TRBV27 and TRBJ1-1; no definite D call. The CDR3 covers 15 residues. Trimming took off 6 bases at V and 1 base at J, with 15 bases between the two ends. Germline-derived CDR1 and CDR2 are MNHEY and SMNVEV (reference sequence). CDR3 nucleotide sequence: TGTGCCAGCAGCCTCAGGAGGGTAGGGAACACTGAAGCTTTCTTT. Translated: CASSLRRVGNTEAFF.

The genes are TRBV7-2 and TRBJ1-1, with unresolved D. V was pared by 1 base and J by 1 base, with 7 bases between. CDR3 length equals 14 residues. The germline gives CDR1 SGHTA, CDR2 FQGNSA. CDR3 DNA sequence: TGTGCCAGCAGCTTAGGGCATTCGAACACTGAAGCTTTCTTT. Its translation is CASSLGHSNTEAFF. The full variable domain, in which reference TRBV7-2 and TRBJ1-1 provide the parts outside the CDR3, is GAGVSQSPSNKVTEKGKDVELRCDPISGHTALYWYRQSLGQGLEFLIYFQGNSAPDKSGLPSDRFSAERTGGSVSTLTIQRTQQEDSAVYLCASSLGHSNTEAFFGQGTRLTVV.

The V and J genes are TRBV15 and TRBJ1-5; TRBD1 matches at 7 bases. V lost 4 bases and J lost 2; bases outside the gene matches: 8. In germline, CDR1 is LNHNV, CDR2 YYDKDF (reference sequence). The CDR3 length is 16 residues. CDR3 DNA: TGTGCCACCAGCAAGACAGGGTTCGGTGGCAATCAGCCCCAGCATTTT. This gives the protein CATSKTGFGGNQPQHF.

This clone was recorded only once. The V gene is TRBV28, the J gene TRBJ1-1; D is uncertain. The CDR3 runs 13 residues. Germline loops: CDR1 MDHEN, CDR2 SYDVKM. V dropped 3 bases and J dropped 6 bases, with 11 bases sitting between them. The CDR3 protein is CASSFNQAPEAFF. The CDR3 DNA sequence: TGTGCCAGCAGTTTTAACCAGGCACCTGAAGCTTTCTTT. The variable domain in full, completed from reference TRBV28 and TRBJ1-1, reads DVKVTQSSRYLVKRTGEKVFLECVQDMDHENMFWYRQDPGLGLRLIYFSYDVKMKEKGDIPEGYSVSREKKERFSLILESASTNQTSMYLCASSFNQAPEAFFGQGTRLTVV.

The chain is built from TRBV28 and TRBJ2-7; tentatively, D is TRBD1 (7 bases). CDR1 is MDHEN and CDR2 is SYDVKM in the germline V gene. The CDR3 loop spans 14 amino acids. V lost 5 bases to trimming and J lost 3 bases, with 14 bases between them. The CDR3 is CASSEAGGSYEQYF. CDR3 bases: TGTGCCAGCAGTGAGGCAGGGGGGAGCTACGAGCAGTACTTC.

The chain combines TRBV19 with TRBJ2-6; 7 nucleotides align to TRBD1. The CDR3 sequence is 14 residues long. The trim removed 9 bases at V and 1 base at J, leaving 3 bases unmatched. The germline CDR1 and CDR2 sequences are LNHDA and SQIVND (reference sequence). In DNA form, the CDR3 reads TGTGCCAGCGGCAGGGGGTCTGGGGCCAACGTCCTGACTTTC. It encodes CASGRGSGANVLTF. Combining the CDR3 with reference TRBV19 and TRBJ2-6 gives the whole variable domain DGGITQSPKYLFRKEGQNVTLSCEQNLNHDAMYWYRQDPGQGLRLIYYSQIVNDFQKGDIAEGYSVSREKKESFPLTVTSAQKNPTAFYLCASGRGSGANVLTFGAGSRLTVL.

J is TRBJ2-2 and V is TRBV7-9; 9 positions match TRBD2. Germline assignment: CDR1 SEHNR and CDR2 FQNEAQ (reference sequence). V trimming: 3 bases; J trimming: 1 base; junction bases outside the gene matches: 0. CDR3 size: 15 residues. CDR3: CASSLTSGNTGELFF. The CDR3 DNA follows: TGTGCCAGCAGCTTGACTAGCGGGAACACCGGGGAGCTGTTTTTT.

This clone was observed many times. The chain combines TRBV6-4 with TRBJ2-1, with 11 bases lining up with TRBD2. The ends lost 5 bases at V and 3 bases at J; junction bases unmatched: 3. The germline V gene encodes CDR1 MRHNA and CDR2 SNTAGT. This CDR3 is built from 15 residues. CDR3 region: CASSPTSGGYNEQFF. In nucleotides, the CDR3 is TGTGCCAGCAGTCCCACTAGCGGGGGCTACAATGAGCAGTTCTTC.

This clone was found a few times. The chain employs TRBV2 and TRBJ2-7; TRBD1 matches 9 bases. In germline, CDR1 is SNHLY, CDR2 FYNNEI. The V segment lost 2 bases and the J segment 2 bases; nucleotides outside the gene matches: 7. This CDR3 spans 16 amino acids. The chain's CDR3 is CASSEWGQGLTYEQYF. CDR3 DNA sequence: TGTGCCAGCAGTGAATGGGGACAGGGCCTAACCTACGAGCAGTACTTC.

The rearrangement links TRBV6-1 to TRBJ2-1; 10 bases map to TRBD1. V lost 5 bases, J lost 7 bases, and 8 bases stayed unmatched. The CDR3 consists of 15 residues. Germline V CDR1 and CDR2: MNHNS, SASEGT. CDR3 sequence: CASSSTGTGANEQFF. The CDR3 DNA sequence: TGTGCCAGCAGTTCCACCGGGACAGGGGCGAATGAGCAGTTCTTC.